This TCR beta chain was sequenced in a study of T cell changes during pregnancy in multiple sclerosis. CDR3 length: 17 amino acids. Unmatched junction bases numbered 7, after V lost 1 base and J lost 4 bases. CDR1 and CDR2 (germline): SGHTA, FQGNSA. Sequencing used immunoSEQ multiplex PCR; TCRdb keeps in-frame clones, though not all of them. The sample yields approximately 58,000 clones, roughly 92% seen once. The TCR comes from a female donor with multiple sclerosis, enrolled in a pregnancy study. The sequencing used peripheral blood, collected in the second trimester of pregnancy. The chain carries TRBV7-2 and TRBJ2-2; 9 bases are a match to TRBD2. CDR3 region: CASSLVVLAGFTGELFF. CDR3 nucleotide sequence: TGTGCCAGCAGCTTAGTAGTACTAGCGGGTTTCACCGGGGAGCTGTTTTTT.